One sample yielded the 10 T cell receptor beta chains listed below, sequenced in a study of shared clonotypes between healthy human individuals. Only in-frame clones appear in the TCRdb table, and some are missing; sequencing was by immunoSEQ multiplex PCR. The sample yields 2.5 million or so clones, around nine tenths seen once. The sequenced sample consisted of naive CD4+ T cells sorted from blood. Specified subset: CD45RA+ positively selected. Receptors were obtained from a man in his late teens or twenties in good health.

The chain joins TRBV29-1 to TRBJ1-6, with D tentatively TRBD1 (5 bases). The germline V gene encodes CDR1 SQVTM and CDR2 ANQGSEA. V was pared by 0 bases and J by 10 bases, with 7 bases between. The length of the CDR3 is 12 residues. The chain's CDR3 is CSVEDGGSPLHF. The CDR3 coding sequence is TGCAGCGTTGAAGATGGGGGATCACCCCTCCACTTT.

Details on this clone: The sample contains more than one DNA sequence encoding this CDR3. The gene calls are TRBV11-2 and TRBJ2-1; D unclear. The CDR3 totals 15 residues. From germline, CDR1 is SGHAT and CDR2 FQNNGV. Between the trimmed V and J ends, which lost 0 bases and 4 bases, there was a span of 10 bases. The CDR3 here is CASSLDGLTYNEQFF. The CDR3 DNA follows: TGTGCCAGCAGCTTAGATGGGCTAACTTACAATGAGCAGTTCTTC. Full variable domain (remainder filled in from reference TRBV11-2 and TRBJ2-1): EAGVAQSPRYKIIEKRQSVAFWCNPISGHATLYWYQQILGQGPKLLIQFQNNGVVDDSQLPKDRFSAERLKGVDSTLKIQPAKLEDSAVYLCASSLDGLTYNEQFFGPGTRLTVL.

CDR3 residues: CARGGQGNETQYF. In nucleotides, the CDR3 is TGTGCCAGGGGGGGACAGGGGAACGAGACCCAGTACTTC. This chain joins TRBV6-5 and TRBJ2-5; 10 bases align to TRBD1. The germline CDR1 and CDR2 sequences are MNHEY and SVGAGI. CDR3 length: 13 residues. V shed 9 bases and J 5 bases; nucleotides not matched to a gene: 6.

Comment on this clone: The sample holds other DNA sequences that translate to the same CDR3. The chain couples TRBV7-2 to TRBJ2-3, with D uncertain. V lost 1 base and J 4 bases, leaving 6 bases between the germline ends. In germline, CDR1 is SGHTA, CDR2 FQGNSA. There are 13 residues in the CDR3. The DNA for the CDR3 is TGTGCCAGCAGCTTAGAAGTGGCAGATACGCAGTATTTT. It translates to CASSLEVADTQYF.

The chain couples TRBV1 to TRBJ1-6. TRBV1 is noted as a pseudogene. The CDR3 loop spans 14 amino acids. In DNA, the CDR3 is TGCACCAGCAGCCCCTTAGGCCTCAATTCACCCCTCCACTTT. This codes for CTSSPLGLNSPLHF.

The rearrangement uses TRBV7-8 and TRBJ2-7, with D uncertain. The V gene's germline CDR1 is SGHVS and CDR2 FQNEAQ. The CDR3 length is 11 residues. Trimming pared 4 bases from V and 3 bases from J, leaving 4 bases between. The CDR3 bases are TGTGCCAGCAGCTCAGACTACGAGCAGTACTTC. Its translation is CASSSDYEQYF.

The count of this clone is one. The same CDR3 is also encoded by other DNA sequences in this sample. The genes are TRBV7-9 and TRBJ1-4; D remains unclear. CDR3 length: 13 residues. Germline lookup yields CDR1 SEHNR and CDR2 FQNEAQ (reference sequence). With 1 base removed from V and 8 bases from J, the gap between germline ends came to 8 bases. CDR3 amino acids: CASSLGLGEKLFF. The CDR3 nucleotides are TGTGCCAGCAGCTTAGGCCTAGGGGAAAAACTGTTTTTT.

This clone was detected only a few times. Other DNA variants within this sample encode the same CDR3. V is TRBV28 and J is TRBJ1-1; D perhaps matches TRBD1 (5 bases). Trimming cost V 5 bases and J 4 bases, with 8 bases left between them. Germline CDR1 is MDHEN and CDR2 is SYDVKM. The CDR3 totals 12 residues. The CDR3 loop is CASSRGVTEAFF. The DNA of the CDR3 is TGTGCCAGCAGTAGAGGGGTCACTGAAGCTTTCTTT.

V and J are TRBV19 and TRBJ2-2; D possibly matches TRBD1 or TRBD2 (5 bases each). V was clipped by 5 bases and J by 6 bases, with 16 bases between them. Germline V lookup: CDR1 LNHDA, CDR2 SQIVND (reference sequence). The CDR3 is 15 amino acids. For the CDR3, the DNA is TGTGCCAGTAGTCTCAATAGGGGAGTTGCCGGGGAGCTGTTTTTT. It is translated as CASSLNRGVAGELFF.

The rearrangement links TRBV19 to TRBJ2-7, with 10 bases that match TRBD2. V trimming: 3 bases; J trimming: 2 bases; junction bases outside the gene matches: 4. This CDR3 has 15 amino acids. CDR1 is LNHDA, CDR2 SQIVND, per germline (reference sequence). This CDR3 reads CASSMLAGGTYEQYF. CDR3 nucleotides: TGTGCCAGTAGTATGTTAGCGGGGGGTACCTACGAGCAGTACTTC. Using reference TRBV19 and TRBJ2-7 for the parts outside the CDR3, the full variable domain is DGGITQSPKYLFRKEGQNVTLSCEQNLNHDAMYWYRQDPGQGLRLIYYSQIVNDFQKGDIAEGYSVSREKKESFPLTVTSAQKNPTAFYLCASSMLAGGTYEQYFGPGTRLTVT.